This passage covers 19 T cell receptor beta chains from one sample sequenced in a study of blood T cell repertoires in COVID-19. Produced via immunoSEQ multiplex PCR; TCRdb's table is partial and in-frame only. Of approximately 94,000 clones listed, roughly 88% are singletons. Material for sequencing was peripheral blood. The receptor source for this set is a human donor in a cohort sampled during active COVID-19.

The chain employs TRBV5-5 and TRBJ2-3; 10 bases match TRBD2. CDR3 length: 16 amino acids. V lost 2 bases and J lost 3; bases outside the gene matches: 6. The V gene's germline CDR1 is SGHKS and CDR2 YYEKEE (reference sequence). CDR3 amino acids: CASSLLAGTGTDTQYF. The CDR3 DNA sequence: TGTGCCAGCAGCTTACTAGCGGGGACGGGAACAGATACGCAGTATTTT. Filled out from reference TRBV5-5 and TRBJ2-3, the complete variable domain reads DAGVTQSPTHLIKTRGQQVTLRCSPISGHKSVSWYQQVLGQGPQFIFQYYEKEERGRGNFPDRFSARQFPNYSSELNVNALLLGDSALYLCASSLLAGTGTDTQYFGPGTRLTVL.

This clone was detected a few times. The CDR3 sequence: CASSREASSYEQYF. CDR3 in DNA: TGTGCCAGCAGCCGGGAGGCGAGCTCCTACGAGCAGTACTTC. The chain employs TRBV5-4 and TRBJ2-7, with 7 bases lining up with TRBD2. In germline, CDR1 is SGHNT, CDR2 YYREEE (reference sequence). Germline trimming cut 4 bases from V and 0 bases from J; bases unmatched to any gene: 4. The CDR3 has 14 amino acids.

In the case of this clone: Other DNA sequences in this sample translate to the same CDR3. The chain has TRBV6-2 or TRBV6-3 and TRBJ2-7; 8 nucleotides line up with TRBD1. This CDR3 has 12 amino acids. CDR1 and CDR2 (germline): MNHEY, SVGEGT. The V gene end was trimmed by 5 bases and the J gene end by 6 bases; junction bases not matched to a gene: 3. CDR3 nucleotides: TGTGCCAGCAGTATACAGGGGGGCGAGCAGTACTTC. Its protein is CASSIQGGEQYF.

This chain connects TRBV7-9 to TRBJ2-5; tentative D call: TRBD1 (5 bases). CDR3 length: 14 residues. Between the trimmed V and J ends, which lost 7 bases and 2 bases, there was a span of 14 bases. Germline CDR1 SEHNR, CDR2 FQNEAQ (reference sequence). CDR3 sequence: CASNPMGLQETQYF. The CDR3 DNA follows: TGTGCCAGCAACCCGATGGGGCTTCAAGAGACCCAGTACTTC.

The chain has TRBV5-1 and TRBJ1-2; D might be TRBD1 (5 bases). Germline-derived CDR1 and CDR2 are SGHRS and YFSETQ. Trimming took off 0 bases at V and 6 bases at J, with 12 bases between the two ends. This CDR3 comprises 14 residues. CDR3: CASSLAGFQDGYTF. In DNA form, the CDR3 reads TGCGCCAGCAGCTTGGCAGGGTTTCAGGATGGCTACACCTTC.

V usage is TRBV14 and J usage is TRBJ2-2; D gene ambiguous. Trimming removed 1 base from V and 1 base from J, with 7 bases in between. Germline CDR1 and CDR2: SGHDN and FVKESK. The CDR3 covers 15 residues. CDR3 DNA: TGTGCCAGCAGCCAAGTCGGGTTGAACACCGGGGAGCTGTTTTTT. Residues: CASSQVGLNTGELFF.

V usage is TRBV6-6 and J usage is TRBJ1-1; tentative D call: TRBD1 (6 bases). Germline assignment: CDR1 MNHNY and CDR2 SVGAGI (reference sequence). There are 13 residues in the CDR3. Trimming cost V 5 bases and J 6 bases, with 13 bases left between them. The CDR3 DNA is TGTGCCAGCAGTACGGGACAAAACCCTGAAGCTTTCTTT. Translation gives CASSTGQNPEAFF.

The chain combines TRBV19 with TRBJ1-3; 8 positions agree with TRBD1. The CDR3 totals 16 residues. The trim removed 7 bases at V and 0 bases at J, leaving 8 bases unmatched. Germline CDR1 and CDR2: LNHDA and SQIVND (reference sequence). In DNA, the CDR3 is TGTGCCAGTACCCCGGACAGGGCATACTCTGGAAACACCATATATTTT. Residues: CASTPDRAYSGNTIYF.

The J gene is TRBJ2-7, the V gene TRBV2, with 10 bases aligning to TRBD2. This CDR3 contains 16 residues. Germline V lookup: CDR1 SNHLY, CDR2 FYNNEI. The ends lost 2 bases at V and 5 bases at J; junction bases unmatched: 9. CDR3 residues: CASSESSGSARNEQYF. The CDR3 region has the DNA TGTGCCAGCAGTGAATCTAGCGGGAGTGCGAGGAACGAGCAGTACTTC.

The CDR3: CASSEQMASGRVDTQYF. Here the CDR3 DNA reads TGTGCCAGCAGTGAACAGATGGCTAGCGGGAGGGTAGATACGCAGTATTTT. J is TRBJ2-3 and V is TRBV6-1; 12 bases align to TRBD2. This CDR3 contains 17 residues. Germline V gene data show CDR1 as MNHNS and CDR2 as SASEGT. V shed 2 bases and J 5 bases; nucleotides not matched to a gene: 8.

The V and J genes are TRBV5-8 and TRBJ2-6, with TRBD1 identical over 7 bases. J was trimmed by 0 bases and V by 5 bases; bases with no gene match: 2. Germline V gene sequence: CDR1 SGHTS, CDR2 YDEGEE. The length of the CDR3 is 15 residues. CDR3: CASRNRGSGANVLTF. CDR3 nucleotides: TGTGCCAGCAGAAACAGGGGCTCTGGGGCCAACGTCCTGACTTTC.

The chain employs TRBV6-6 and TRBJ2-1; the match to TRBD2 covers 9 bases. This CDR3 is 14 amino acids long. Germline V CDR1 and CDR2: MNHNY, SVGAGI (reference sequence). The junction had 8 bases not matched to a gene; V was cut back by 5 bases and J by 9 bases. CDR3 sequence (DNA): TGTGCCAGCAGTCCCGGGACTAGCAATACTGAGCAGTTCTTC. Protein sequence: CASSPGTSNTEQFF.

The V call is TRBV27, the J call TRBJ2-7; 11 bases fit TRBD2. V lost 4 bases, J lost 4 bases, and 6 bases stayed unmatched. The CDR3 loop spans 15 amino acids. Germline V gene lookup returns CDR1 MNHEY and CDR2 SMNVEV (reference sequence). CDR3 residues: CASSSLAGGGYEQYF. The CDR3 DNA follows: TGTGCCAGCAGTTCCCTAGCGGGAGGAGGGTACGAGCAGTACTTC.

The genes are TRBV28 and TRBJ1-2; D uncertain. CDR1 and CDR2 (germline): MDHEN, SYDVKM. The CDR3 totals 13 residues. Trimming pared 7 bases from V and 6 bases from J, leaving 15 bases between. The CDR3 spells CASKSWAGDGYTF. CDR3 coding DNA: TGTGCCAGCAAGTCTTGGGCGGGCGATGGCTACACCTTC.

The CDR3 is CASRGQGPNQPQHF. CDR3 nucleotide sequence: TGTGCCAGTAGAGGACAGGGGCCGAATCAGCCCCAGCATTTT. The V call is TRBV19, the J call TRBJ1-5, with 9 bases matching TRBD1. The ends lost 6 bases at V and 4 bases at J; junction bases unmatched: 4. The germline V gene has CDR1 LNHDA and CDR2 SQIVND (reference sequence). This CDR3 region has 14 residues.

The sample holds a few counts of this clone. The V gene is TRBV5-4, the J gene TRBJ2-1; 10 bases match TRBD2. Germline CDR1 SGHNT, CDR2 YYREEE (reference sequence). CDR3 size: 15 residues. V was pared by 0 bases and J by 4 bases, with 1 base of the junction left unmatched. The CDR3 DNA reads as TGTGCCAGCAGCTTGGGTAGCGGGGGGTACAATGAGCAGTTCTTC. Translating gives CASSLGSGGYNEQFF.

The chain is built from TRBV19 and TRBJ1-6; no reliable D call. This CDR3 has 12 amino acids. V was shortened by 8 bases and J by 4 bases, with 6 bases between the two germline ends. Germline CDR1 LNHDA, CDR2 SQIVND (reference sequence). CDR3 in DNA: TGTGCCAGTGGAGCGTATAATTCACCCCTCCACTTT. Residues: CASGAYNSPLHF.

This chain connects TRBV29-1 to TRBJ2-5, with 13 bases that match TRBD2. There are 15 residues in the CDR3. Germline CDR1 and CDR2: SQVTM and ANQGSEA. The junction had 6 bases not matched to a gene; V was cut back by 7 bases and J by 1 base. CDR3 region: CSALTSGRAQETQYF. The CDR3 bases are TGCAGCGCACTCACTAGCGGGAGGGCCCAAGAGACCCAGTACTTC.

The chain employs TRBV12-2 and TRBJ2-5; whether TRBD2, the table's D call, matches the DNA was not checked. TRBV12-2 is given as a pseudogene. This CDR3 region has 15 residues. CDR3 protein: CASRPMGRYQETQYF. The CDR3 DNA reads TGTGCAAGTCGCCCCATGGGGAGGTACCAAGAGACCCAGTACTTC.